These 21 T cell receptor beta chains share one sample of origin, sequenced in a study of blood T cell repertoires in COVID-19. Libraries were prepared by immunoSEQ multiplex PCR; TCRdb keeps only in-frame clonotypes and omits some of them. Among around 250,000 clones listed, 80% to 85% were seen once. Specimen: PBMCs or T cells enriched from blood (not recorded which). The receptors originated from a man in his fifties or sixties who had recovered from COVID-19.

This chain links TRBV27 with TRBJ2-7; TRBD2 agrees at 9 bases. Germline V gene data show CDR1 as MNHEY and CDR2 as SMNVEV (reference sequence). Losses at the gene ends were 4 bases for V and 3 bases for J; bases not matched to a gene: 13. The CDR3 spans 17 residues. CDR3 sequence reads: CASSYGAFAGGIYEQYF. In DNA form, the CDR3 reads TGTGCCAGCAGTTACGGCGCCTTCGCGGGAGGGATCTACGAGCAGTACTTC.

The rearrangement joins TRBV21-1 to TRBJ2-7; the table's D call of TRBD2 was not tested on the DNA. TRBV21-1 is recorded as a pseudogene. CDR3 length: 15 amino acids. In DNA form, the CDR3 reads TGTGCCAGCAGCAAGCTACTAGCGTATACCTACGAGCAGTACTTC. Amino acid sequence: CASSKLLAYTYEQYF.

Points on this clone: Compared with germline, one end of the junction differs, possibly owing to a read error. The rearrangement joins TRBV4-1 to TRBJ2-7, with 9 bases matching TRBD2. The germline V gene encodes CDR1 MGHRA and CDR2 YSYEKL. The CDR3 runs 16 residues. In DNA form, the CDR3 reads TGCGCCAGCAGCCAAGATCGGAATAGCGGGAGCCCTCCCTCTTCCTTC. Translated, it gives CASSQDRNSGSPPSSF.

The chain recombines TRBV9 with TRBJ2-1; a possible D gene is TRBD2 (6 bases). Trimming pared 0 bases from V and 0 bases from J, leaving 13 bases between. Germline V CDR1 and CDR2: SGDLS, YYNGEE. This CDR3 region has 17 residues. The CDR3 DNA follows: TGTGCCAGCAGCGTAGGAGCGGAGGGCTTCTCCTACAATGAGCAGTTCTTC. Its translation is CASSVGAEGFSYNEQFF.

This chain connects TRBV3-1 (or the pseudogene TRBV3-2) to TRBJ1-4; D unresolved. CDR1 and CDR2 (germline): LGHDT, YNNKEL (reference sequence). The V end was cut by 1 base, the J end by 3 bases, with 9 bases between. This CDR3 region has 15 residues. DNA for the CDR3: TGTGCCAGCAGCCAAGCCCGCCACTCTAATGAAAAACTGTTTTTT. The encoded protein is CASSQARHSNEKLFF.

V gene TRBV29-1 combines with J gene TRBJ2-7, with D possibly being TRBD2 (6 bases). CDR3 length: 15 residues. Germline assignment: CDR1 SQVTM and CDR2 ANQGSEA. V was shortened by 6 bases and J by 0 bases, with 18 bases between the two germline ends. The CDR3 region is CSVGSYSGSSYEQYF. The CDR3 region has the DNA TGCAGCGTAGGTTCTTATAGCGGCAGCTCCTACGAGCAGTACTTC.

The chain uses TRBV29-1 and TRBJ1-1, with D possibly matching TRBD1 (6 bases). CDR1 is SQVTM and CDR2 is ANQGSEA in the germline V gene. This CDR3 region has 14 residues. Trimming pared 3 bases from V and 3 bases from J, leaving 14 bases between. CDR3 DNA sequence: TGCAGCGTTGATGGACAGTCTGCGCACACTGAAGCTTTCTTT. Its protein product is CSVDGQSAHTEAFF.

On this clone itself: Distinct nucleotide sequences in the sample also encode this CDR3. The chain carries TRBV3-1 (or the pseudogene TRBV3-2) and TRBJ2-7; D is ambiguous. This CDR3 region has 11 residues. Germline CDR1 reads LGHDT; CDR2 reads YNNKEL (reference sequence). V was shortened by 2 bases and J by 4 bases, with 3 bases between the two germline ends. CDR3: CASSQSYEQYF. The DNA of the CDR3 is TGTGCCAGCAGCCAATCATACGAGCAGTACTTC.

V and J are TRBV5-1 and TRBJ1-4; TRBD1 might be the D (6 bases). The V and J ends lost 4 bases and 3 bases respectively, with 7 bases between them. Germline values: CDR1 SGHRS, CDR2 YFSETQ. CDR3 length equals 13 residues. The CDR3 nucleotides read TGCGCCAGCAGCGAGGGGGCTAATGAAAAACTGTTTTTT. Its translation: CASSEGANEKLFF. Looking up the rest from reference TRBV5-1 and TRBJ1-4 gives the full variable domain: KAGVTQTPRYLIKTRGQQVTLSCSPISGHRSVSWYQQTPGQGLQFLFEYFSETQRNKGNFPGRFSGRQFSNSRSEMNVSTLELGDSALYLCASSEGANEKLFFGSGTQLSVL.

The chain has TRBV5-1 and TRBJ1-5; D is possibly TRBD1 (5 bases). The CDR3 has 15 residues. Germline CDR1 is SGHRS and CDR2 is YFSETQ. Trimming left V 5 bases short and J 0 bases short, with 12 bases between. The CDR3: CASRQDILSNQPQHF. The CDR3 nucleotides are TGCGCCAGCAGACAGGACATCCTTAGCAATCAGCCCCAGCATTTT. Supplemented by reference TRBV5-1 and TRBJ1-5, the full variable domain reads KAGVTQTPRYLIKTRGQQVTLSCSPISGHRSVSWYQQTPGQGLQFLFEYFSETQRNKGNFPGRFSGRQFSNSRSEMNVSTLELGDSALYLCASRQDILSNQPQHFGDGTRLSIL.

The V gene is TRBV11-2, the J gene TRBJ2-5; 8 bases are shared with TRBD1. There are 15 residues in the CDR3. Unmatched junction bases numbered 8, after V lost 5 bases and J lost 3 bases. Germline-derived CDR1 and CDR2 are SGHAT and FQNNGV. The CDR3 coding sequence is TGTGCCAGCAGCAAAGGGACAGGCTGGGAAGAGACCCAGTACTTC. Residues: CASSKGTGWEETQYF.

The CDR3 nucleotides are TGCAGCGTTCTAGGTTCGGGGGGTGGAGAGACCCAGTACTTC. It translates to CSVLGSGGGETQYF. The chain combines TRBV29-1 with TRBJ2-5, with TRBD2 matching over 7 bases. Germline assignment: CDR1 SQVTM and CDR2 ANQGSEA. V trimming: 5 bases; J trimming: 4 bases; junction bases outside the gene matches: 10. The CDR3 spans 14 residues.

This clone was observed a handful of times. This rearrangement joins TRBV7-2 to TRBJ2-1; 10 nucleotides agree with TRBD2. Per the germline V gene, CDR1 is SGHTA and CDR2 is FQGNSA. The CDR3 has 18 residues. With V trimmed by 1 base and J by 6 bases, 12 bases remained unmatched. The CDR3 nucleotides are TGTGCCAGCAGCTTAGTTCTAGCGGGAGTGGACGGGCTCAATGAGCAGTTCTTC. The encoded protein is CASSLVLAGVDGLNEQFF. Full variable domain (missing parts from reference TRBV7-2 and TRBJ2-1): GAGVSQSPSNKVTEKGKDVELRCDPISGHTALYWYRQSLGQGLEFLIYFQGNSAPDKSGLPSDRFSAERTGGSVSTLTIQRTQQEDSAVYLCASSLVLAGVDGLNEQFFGPGTRLTVL.

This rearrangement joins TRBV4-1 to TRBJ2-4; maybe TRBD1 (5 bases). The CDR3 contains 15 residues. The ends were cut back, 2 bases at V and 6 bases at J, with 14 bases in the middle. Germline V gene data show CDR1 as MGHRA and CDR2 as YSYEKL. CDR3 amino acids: CASSQIGAVRNIQYF. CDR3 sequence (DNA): TGCGCCAGCAGCCAAATTGGGGCTGTGAGAAACATTCAGTACTTC.

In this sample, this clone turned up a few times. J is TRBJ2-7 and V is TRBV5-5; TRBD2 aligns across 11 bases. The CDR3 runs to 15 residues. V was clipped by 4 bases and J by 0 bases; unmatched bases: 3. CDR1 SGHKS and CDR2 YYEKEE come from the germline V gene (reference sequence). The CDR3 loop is CASSHTSGSSYEQYF. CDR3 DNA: TGTGCCAGCAGCCATACTAGCGGGAGCTCCTACGAGCAGTACTTC.

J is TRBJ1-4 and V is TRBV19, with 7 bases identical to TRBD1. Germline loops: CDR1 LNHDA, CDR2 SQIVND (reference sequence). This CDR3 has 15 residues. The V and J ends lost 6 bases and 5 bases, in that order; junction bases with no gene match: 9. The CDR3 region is CASRQMTGWNEKLFF. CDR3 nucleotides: TGTGCCAGTAGGCAGATGACAGGGTGGAATGAAAAACTGTTTTTT.

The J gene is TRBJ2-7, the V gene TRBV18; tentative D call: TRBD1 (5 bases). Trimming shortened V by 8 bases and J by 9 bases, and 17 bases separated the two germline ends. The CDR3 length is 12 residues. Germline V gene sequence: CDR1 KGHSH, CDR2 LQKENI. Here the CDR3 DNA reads TGTGCCAGCAAAGAAAGGGGTTCCGCGCAGTACTTC. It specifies CASKERGSAQYF.

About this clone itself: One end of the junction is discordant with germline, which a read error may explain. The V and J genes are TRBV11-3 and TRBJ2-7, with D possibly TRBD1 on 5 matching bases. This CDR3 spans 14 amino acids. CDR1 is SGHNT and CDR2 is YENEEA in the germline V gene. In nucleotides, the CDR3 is TGTGCCAGCAGCTTAGCTCGGACAACTTACGCGCAGTACTTC. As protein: CASSLARTTYAQYF.

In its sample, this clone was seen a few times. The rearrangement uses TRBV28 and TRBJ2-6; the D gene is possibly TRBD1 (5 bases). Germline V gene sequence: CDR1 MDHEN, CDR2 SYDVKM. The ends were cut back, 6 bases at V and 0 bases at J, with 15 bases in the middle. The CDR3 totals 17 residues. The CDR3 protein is CASRATGFLSGANVLTF. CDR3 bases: TGTGCCAGCAGGGCTACAGGTTTCCTCTCTGGGGCCAACGTCCTGACTTTC.

The CDR3 bases are TGTGCCAGCAGCTTGAAACGGAGCGTGAGACGGAGTGGCTACACCTTC. Its protein is CASSLKRSVRRSGYTF. The J gene is TRBJ1-2, the V gene TRBV5-6, with no clear D. Per germline, CDR1 SGHDT and CDR2 YYEEEE. This CDR3 has 16 residues. Between the trimmed V and J ends, which lost 1 base and 7 bases, there was a span of 20 bases.

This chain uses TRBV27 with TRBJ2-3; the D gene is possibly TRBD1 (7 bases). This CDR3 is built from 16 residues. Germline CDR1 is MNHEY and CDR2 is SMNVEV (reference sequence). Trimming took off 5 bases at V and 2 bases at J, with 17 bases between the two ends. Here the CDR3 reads CASSPHGGGPTDTQYF. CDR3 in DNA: TGTGCCAGCAGTCCCCATGGAGGGGGCCCCACAGATACGCAGTATTTT.